These 11 T cell receptor beta chains were all obtained from the same sample, sequenced in a study of patients and donors after allogeneic stem cell transplantation. TCRdb processed the RT-PCR reads anew with MiXCR; each CDR3 protein has one entry. This table has about a million distinct CDR3 sequences, under 20% appearing once. The specimen was blood, either unsorted or a sorted T cell fraction (not recorded which). The receptor set was obtained from a human donor who was either an allogeneic HSCT recipient or a stem cell or donor lymphocyte infusion donor (not recorded which). It is not recorded whose cells these are; they may come from a transplant donor.

The rearrangement uses TRBV7-3 and TRBJ2-3, with 7 nucleotides matching TRBD2. Germline loops: CDR1 SGHTA, CDR2 FQGTGA. The CDR3 totals 15 residues. V shed 4 bases, J shed 5 bases, and the junction held 9 bases outside the gene matches. The chain's CDR3 is CASSSTSVLGDTQYF. The CDR3 nucleotides read TGTGCCAGCAGCTCCACTAGCGTTCTGGGAGATACGCAGTATTTT. The whole variable domain, filled in from reference TRBV7-3 and TRBJ2-3, reads GAGVSQTPSNKVTEKGKYVELRCDPISGHTALYWYRQSLGQGPEFLIYFQGTGAADDSGLPNDRFFAVRPEGSVSTLKIQRTERGDSAVYLCASSSTSVLGDTQYFGPGTRLTVL.

A word on this clonotype: One end of the junction varies from germline; a read error may be responsible. The chain links TRBV4-3 to TRBJ1-1; D perhaps matches TRBD1 (6 bases). CDR3 length: 13 residues. Germline lookup yields CDR1 LGHNA and CDR2 YSLEER. The CDR3 bases are TGCGCCAGCAGCCTTAGGACAGACCTTGAAACTTTCTTT. Encoded protein: CASSLRTDLETFF.

This clonotype has just a few counts. The chain combines TRBV27 with TRBJ2-2; D perhaps matches TRBD1 (5 bases). The CDR3 length is 15 residues. CDR1 and CDR2 from the germline V gene are MNHEY and SMNVEV (reference sequence). V gave up 5 bases and J gave up 4 bases, with 14 bases separating them. This chain's CDR3 is CASSPRTKSTGELFF. DNA for the CDR3: TGTGCCAGCAGTCCGAGGACAAAAAGCACCGGGGAGCTGTTTTTT.

This clonotype was detected a few times. The chain carries TRBV10-3 and TRBJ2-2, with D uncertain. V lost 1 base, J lost 6 bases, and 3 bases lay in between. The V gene's germline CDR1 is ENHRY and CDR2 SYGVKD. The CDR3 contains 12 residues. CDR3 DNA: TGTGCCATCAGTGAGTTTGCCGGGGAGCTGTTTTTT. Translated: CAISEFAGELFF.

This clonotype has a handful of counts. J is TRBJ1-5 and V is TRBV20-1; no definite D call. The germline gives CDR1 DFQATT, CDR2 SNEGSKA (reference sequence). The CDR3 has 15 amino acids. The germline V and J ends were trimmed by 2 bases and 0 bases, with 11 bases remaining between them. The CDR3 sequence: CSARKTESSNQPQHF. In DNA form, the CDR3 reads TGCAGTGCTAGAAAGACGGAAAGTAGCAATCAGCCCCAGCATTTT.

This clonotype turned up a few times. The rearrangement uses TRBV15 and TRBJ1-2, with no clear D. This CDR3 has 14 amino acids. V was cut by 3 bases and J by 1 base, with 9 bases left in between. Germline CDR1 is LNHNV and CDR2 is YYDKDF (reference sequence). In DNA form, the CDR3 reads TGTGCCACCAGCAGGGCGACACTTAACTATGGCTACACCTTC. This codes for CATSRATLNYGYTF.

This clonotype showed up just a few times. The V gene is TRBV20-1, the J gene TRBJ2-1; tentatively, D is TRBD1 or TRBD2 (6 bases each). The CDR3 runs 14 residues. With 4 bases removed from V and 3 bases from J, the gap between germline ends came to 13 bases. The germline V gene encodes CDR1 DFQATT and CDR2 SNEGSKA (reference sequence). The CDR3 protein is CSAKGDSFYNEQFF. The DNA of the CDR3 is TGCAGTGCTAAGGGGGACTCCTTCTACAATGAGCAGTTCTTC.

The chain recombines TRBV6-5 with TRBJ1-3, with unresolved D. Germline loops: CDR1 MNHEY, CDR2 SVGAGI. The CDR3 covers 16 residues. V lost 0 bases and J lost 2, with 11 bases in between. The CDR3, as DNA: TGTGCCAGCAGTTACTCGCCAGGAACTACTGGAAACACCATATATTTT. This translates into CASSYSPGTTGNTIYF.

This chain links TRBV5-5 with TRBJ1-2; TRBD1 matches at 7 bases. The V gene end was trimmed by 4 bases and the J gene end by 0 bases; junction bases not matched to a gene: 9. The germline V gene encodes CDR1 SGHKS and CDR2 YYEKEE (reference sequence). This CDR3 is built from 16 residues. The CDR3 here is CASSPPTGSANYGYTF. The CDR3, as DNA: TGTGCCAGCAGCCCCCCGACAGGGAGCGCTAACTATGGCTACACCTTC. Drawing the rest from reference TRBV5-5 and TRBJ1-2, the complete variable domain is DAGVTQSPTHLIKTRGQQVTLRCSPISGHKSVSWYQQVLGQGPQFIFQYYEKEERGRGNFPDRFSARQFPNYSSELNVNALLLGDSALYLCASSPPTGSANYGYTFGSGTRLTVV.

This clonotype has ten or more counts. CDR3: CSVEVGSSYEQYF. CDR3 nucleotides: TGCAGCGTTGAAGTCGGGAGCTCCTACGAGCAGTACTTC. The rearrangement joins TRBV29-1 to TRBJ2-7, with D possibly TRBD2 on 6 matching bases. The CDR3 covers 13 residues. V lost 1 base to trimming and J lost 0 bases, with 7 bases between them. CDR1 and CDR2 from the germline V gene are SQVTM and ANQGSEA.

V is TRBV6-1 and J is TRBJ1-2, with D unclear. The CDR3 spans 14 residues. V lost 6 bases and J lost 0, with 11 bases in between. From germline, CDR1 is MNHNS and CDR2 SASEGT. The CDR3 loop reads CASSHPFTNYGYTF. The CDR3 DNA reads as TGTGCCAGCAGCCACCCTTTTACTAACTATGGCTACACCTTC.